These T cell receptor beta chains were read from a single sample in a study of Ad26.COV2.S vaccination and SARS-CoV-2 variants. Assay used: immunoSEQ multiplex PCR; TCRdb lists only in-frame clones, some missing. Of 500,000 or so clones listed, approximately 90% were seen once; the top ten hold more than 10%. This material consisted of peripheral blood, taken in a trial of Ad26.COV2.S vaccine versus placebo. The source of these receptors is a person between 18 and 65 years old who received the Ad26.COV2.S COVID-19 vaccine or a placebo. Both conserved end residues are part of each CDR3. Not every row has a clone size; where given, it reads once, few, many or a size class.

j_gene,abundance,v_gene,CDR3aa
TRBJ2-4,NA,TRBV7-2,CASSLGPGLGVAKNIQYF
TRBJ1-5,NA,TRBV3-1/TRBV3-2,CASSQIEGGGHSNQPQHF
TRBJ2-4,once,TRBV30,CALSKTARLAKNIQYF
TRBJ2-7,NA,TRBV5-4,CASSLVMGQGRYEQYF
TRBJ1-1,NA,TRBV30,CAGREYGNTEAFF
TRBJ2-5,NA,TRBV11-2,CASTLLGAPGGTQYF
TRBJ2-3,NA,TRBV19,CASSIPAGESTDTQYF
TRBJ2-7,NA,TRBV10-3,CAISEWAQGSYEQYF
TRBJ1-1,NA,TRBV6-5,CASSSGGTEAFF
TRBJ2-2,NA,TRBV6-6,CASSTQGGGELFF
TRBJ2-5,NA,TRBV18,CASSPAPWETQYF
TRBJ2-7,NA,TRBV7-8,CASSRTAGSYEQYF
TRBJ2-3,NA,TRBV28,CASSFGPRTQYF
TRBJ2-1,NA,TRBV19,CASSTRTSGSRGNEQFF
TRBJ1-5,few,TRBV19,CASSITENQPQHF
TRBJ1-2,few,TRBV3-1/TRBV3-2,CASSQQGVDGYTF
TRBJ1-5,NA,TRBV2,CASSDKQPQHF
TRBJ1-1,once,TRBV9,CASSARENTEAFF
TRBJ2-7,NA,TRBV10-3,CAISGLAYEQYF
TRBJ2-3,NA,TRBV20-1,CSARLGDTQYF
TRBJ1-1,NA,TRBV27,CASSPIGQGANTEAFF
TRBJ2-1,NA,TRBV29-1,CSVRGGRTYNEQFF